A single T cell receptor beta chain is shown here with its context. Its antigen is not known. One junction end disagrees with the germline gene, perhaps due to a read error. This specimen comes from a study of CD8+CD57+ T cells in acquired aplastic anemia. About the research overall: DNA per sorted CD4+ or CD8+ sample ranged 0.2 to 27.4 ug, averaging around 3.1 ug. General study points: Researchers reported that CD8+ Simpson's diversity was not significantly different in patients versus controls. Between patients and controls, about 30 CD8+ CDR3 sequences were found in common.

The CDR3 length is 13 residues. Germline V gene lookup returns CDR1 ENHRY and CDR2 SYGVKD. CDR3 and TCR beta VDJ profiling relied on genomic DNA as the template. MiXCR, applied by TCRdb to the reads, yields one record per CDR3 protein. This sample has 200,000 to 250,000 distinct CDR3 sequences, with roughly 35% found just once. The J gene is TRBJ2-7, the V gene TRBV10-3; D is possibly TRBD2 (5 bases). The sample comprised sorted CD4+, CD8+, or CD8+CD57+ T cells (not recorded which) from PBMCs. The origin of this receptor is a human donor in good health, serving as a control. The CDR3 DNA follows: TGTGCCATCAGTGAGCAGGACTCCTACGAGCAGCACTTC. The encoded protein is CAISEQDSYEQHF.